A selection of T cell receptor beta chains follows, all from one sample in a study of post-analysis software for immune sequencing data. In TCRdb, the PCR reads were re-called with MiXCR into one record per CDR3 protein. The sample yields about 540,000 distinct CDR3 sequences, under 40% seen once. Source material: blood. All receptors derive from a girl aged 2-17 years with multiple sclerosis. Both conserved end residues are part of each CDR3. A D gene is named only where the DNA matches it firmly. Where a row states a size, it is once, few, many or the class of an expanded clone; other rows omit it.

V gene: TRBV6-4; J gene: TRBJ2-1; D gene: -; clone size: many; CDR3 protein: CARPRQSGYNEQFF; CDR3 DNA: TGTGCCAGGCCGAGACAGTCAGGGTACAATGAGCAGTTCTTC
V gene: TRBV5-1; J gene: TRBJ1-4; D gene: -; clone size: -; CDR3 protein: CASSNPGTANNEKLFF; CDR3 DNA: TGCGCCAGCAGCAACCCGGGCACGGCTAATAATGAAAAACTGTTTTTT
V gene: TRBV12-3/TRBV12-4; J gene: TRBJ1-5; D gene: -; clone size: -; CDR3 protein: CASSPIGANNQPQHF; CDR3 DNA: TGTGCCAGCAGCCCTATAGGGGCCAACAATCAGCCCCAGCATTTT
V gene: TRBV18; J gene: TRBJ2-3; D gene: TRBD2; clone size: -; CDR3 protein: CASSSVAGDTDTQYF; CDR3 DNA: TGTGCCAGCTCATCGGTGGCGGGGGACACAGATACGCAGTATTTT
V gene: TRBV5-1; J gene: TRBJ1-1; D gene: -; clone size: -; CDR3 protein: CASSWEGGNTEAFF; CDR3 DNA: TGCGCCAGCAGCTGGGAAGGGGGGAACACTGAAGCTTTCTTT
V gene: TRBV6-1; J gene: TRBJ2-7; D gene: TRBD2; clone size: few; CDR3 protein: CASSEGGGSYEQYF; CDR3 DNA: TGTGCCAGCAGTGAAGGGGGGGGGTCCTACGAGCAGTACTTC
V gene: TRBV6-6; J gene: TRBJ1-4; D gene: -; clone size: few; CDR3 protein: CASSHFLTTNEKLFF; CDR3 DNA: TGTGCCAGCAGCCACTTCCTTACAACTAATGAAAAACTGTTTTTT
V gene: TRBV29-1; J gene: TRBJ2-1; D gene: -; clone size: few; CDR3 protein: CSVWRPGNEQFF; CDR3 DNA: TGCAGCGTTTGGCGCCCGGGGAATGAGCAGTTCTTC
V gene: TRBV7-3; J gene: TRBJ2-3; D gene: -; clone size: -; CDR3 protein: CASSLPGGESDAQYF; CDR3 DNA: TGTGCCAGCAGCTTACCCGGGGGAGAGAGTGATGCGCAGTATTTT
V gene: TRBV20-1; J gene: TRBJ2-3; D gene: -; clone size: few; CDR3 protein: CSARPRLIDTQYF; CDR3 DNA: TGCAGTGCTAGACCCAGACTGATAGATACGCAGTATTTT
V gene: TRBV7-2; J gene: TRBJ1-4; D gene: TRBD1; clone size: -; CDR3 protein: CASSSPTGVVRSKLFF; CDR3 DNA: TGTGCCAGCAGCTCACCAACAGGGGTTGTGCGGTCAAAACTGTTTTTT
V gene: TRBV7-2; J gene: TRBJ2-2; D gene: TRBD2; clone size: few; CDR3 protein: CASSGRRGANTGELFF; CDR3 DNA: TGTGCCAGCAGCGGCAGACGGGGGGCGAACACCGGGGAGCTGTTTTTT
V gene: TRBV10-2; J gene: TRBJ1-2; D gene: -; clone size: few; CDR3 protein: CASSDPNFFDYGCTF; CDR3 DNA: TGCGCCAGCAGTGACCCTAACTTTTTTGACTATGGCTGCACCTTC
V gene: TRBV7-6; J gene: TRBJ2-5; D gene: -; clone size: -; CDR3 protein: CASSPRTGRTQETQYF; CDR3 DNA: TGTGCCAGCAGCCCACGTACTGGACGGACCCAAGAGACCCAGTACTTC
V gene: TRBV10-3; J gene: TRBJ1-1; D gene: TRBD1; clone size: few; CDR3 protein: CAILRQGSNTEAFF; CDR3 DNA: TGTGCCATCCTCAGACAGGGGTCGAACACTGAAGCTTTCTTT
V gene: TRBV7-2; J gene: TRBJ2-2; D gene: -; clone size: few; CDR3 protein: CASSPRAVTGELFF; CDR3 DNA: TGTGCCAGCAGCCCAAGGGCTGTCACCGGGGAGCTGTTTTTT
V gene: TRBV20-1; J gene: TRBJ2-1; D gene: TRBD2; clone size: -; CDR3 protein: CSAGRPQTSPDEQFF; CDR3 DNA: TGCAGTGCTGGACGACCTCAGACTAGCCCGGATGAGCAGTTCTTC
V gene: TRBV9; J gene: TRBJ2-1; D gene: -; clone size: -; CDR3 protein: CASSPLSGGPSYNEQFF; CDR3 DNA: TGTGCCAGCAGCCCCCTTTCCGGGGGGCCCTCCTACAATGAGCAGTTCTTC
V gene: TRBV10-3; J gene: TRBJ2-5; D gene: -; clone size: -; CDR3 protein: CAISESIDRLPSGTQYF; CDR3 DNA: TGTGCCATCAGTGAGTCTATAGACAGACTGCCGTCGGGGACCCAGTACTTC
V gene: TRBV21-1; J gene: TRBJ1-2; D gene: -; clone size: once; CDR3 protein: CAAVSHGHRYTF; CDR3 DNA: TGTGCCGCAGTTTCACATGGTCATCGCTACACCTTC
V gene: TRBV2; J gene: TRBJ2-2; D gene: TRBD1; clone size: -; CDR3 protein: CASSGDSGGELFF; CDR3 DNA: TGTGCCAGCAGTGGGGACAGCGGCGGGGAGCTGTTTTTT
V gene: TRBV6-6; J gene: TRBJ2-7; D gene: -; clone size: few; CDR3 protein: CASRHEGTSYEQYF; CDR3 DNA: TGTGCCAGCAGGCACGAGGGTACGTCCTACGAGCAGTACTTC
V gene: TRBV27; J gene: TRBJ2-1; D gene: -; clone size: once; CDR3 protein: CASSLITTLYNEQFF; CDR3 DNA: TGTGCCAGCAGTTTAATAACTACTCTATACAATGAGCAGTTCTTC
V gene: TRBV2; J gene: TRBJ2-1; D gene: -; clone size: -; CDR3 protein: CASSERAARGEQFF; CDR3 DNA: TGTGCCAGCAGTGAAAGGGCAGCGAGGGGGGAGCAGTTCTTC
V gene: TRBV11-1; J gene: TRBJ2-3; D gene: -; clone size: -; CDR3 protein: CASTTDSDTQYF; CDR3 DNA: TGTGCCAGCACTACGGACTCAGATACGCAGTATTTT
V gene: TRBV5-5; J gene: TRBJ2-5; D gene: -; clone size: -; CDR3 protein: CASSSEIFKETQYF; CDR3 DNA: TGTGCCAGCAGCTCAGAAATATTTAAAGAGACCCAGTACTTC
V gene: TRBV7-2; J gene: TRBJ2-1; D gene: TRBD2; clone size: few; CDR3 protein: CASSSPSGWDGNEQFF; CDR3 DNA: TGTGCCAGCAGCTCGCCTAGCGGTTGGGACGGGAATGAGCAGTTCTTC
V gene: TRBV27; J gene: TRBJ1-4; D gene: -; clone size: few; CDR3 protein: CASSSWTGKLFF; CDR3 DNA: TGTGCCAGCAGTTCCTGGACGGGAAAACTGTTTTTT
V gene: TRBV7-9; J gene: TRBJ1-1; D gene: -; clone size: few; CDR3 protein: CASSGLNTEAFF; CDR3 DNA: TGTGCCAGCAGTGGGTTGAACACTGAAGCTTTCTTT
V gene: TRBV15; J gene: TRBJ2-3; D gene: -; clone size: few; CDR3 protein: CATSRGGVSMDTQYF; CDR3 DNA: TGTGCCACCAGCAGGGGGGGAGTTTCTATGGATACGCAGTATTTT
V gene: TRBV27; J gene: TRBJ1-5; D gene: TRBD1; clone size: -; CDR3 protein: CASSSRTGDGNQPQHF; CDR3 DNA: TGTGCCAGCAGTTCCCGTACAGGGGACGGCAATCAGCCCCAGCATTTT
V gene: TRBV14; J gene: TRBJ2-5; D gene: TRBD2; clone size: -; CDR3 protein: CASSYLLAGGANEQYF; CDR3 DNA: TGTGCCAGCAGCTACCTTCTAGCGGGGGGAGCCAATGAGCAGTACTTC
V gene: TRBV9; J gene: TRBJ1-2; D gene: TRBD1; clone size: -; CDR3 protein: CASSVVSGQGSGYTF; CDR3 DNA: TGTGCCAGCAGCGTAGTCTCGGGACAGGGATCTGGCTACACCTTC
V gene: TRBV5-1; J gene: TRBJ2-6; D gene: -; clone size: few; CDR3 protein: CASSSIVASGANVLTF; CDR3 DNA: TGCGCCAGCAGCTCGATAGTGGCCTCTGGGGCCAACGTCCTGACTTTC
V gene: TRBV7-8; J gene: TRBJ1-4; D gene: -; clone size: few; CDR3 protein: CASSLITGQGEKLFF; CDR3 DNA: TGTGCCAGCAGCTTAATTACAGGGCAGGGGGAAAAACTGTTTTTT
V gene: TRBV4-1; J gene: TRBJ1-2; D gene: TRBD1; clone size: many; CDR3 protein: CASSQGTGNYGYTF; CDR3 DNA: TGCGCCAGCAGCCAAGGGACAGGGAACTATGGCTACACCTTC
V gene: TRBV4-1; J gene: TRBJ2-7; D gene: -; clone size: -; CDR3 protein: CASSPAGYEQYF; CDR3 DNA: TGCGCCAGCAGCCCCGCCGGATACGAGCAGTACTTC
V gene: TRBV20-1; J gene: TRBJ2-5; D gene: TRBD2; clone size: -; CDR3 protein: CSAGEVAGGPQETQYF; CDR3 DNA: TGCAGTGCCGGGGAGGTAGCGGGGGGCCCTCAAGAGACCCAGTACTTC
V gene: TRBV18; J gene: TRBJ2-7; D gene: TRBD1; clone size: -; CDR3 protein: CASSEDRGISYEQYF; CDR3 DNA: TGTGCCAGCTCGGAGGACAGGGGGATTTCCTACGAGCAGTACTTC
V gene: TRBV9; J gene: TRBJ1-3; D gene: -; clone size: -; CDR3 protein: CASSVAEGGNTIYF; CDR3 DNA: TGTGCCAGCAGCGTAGCGGAGGGCGGGAACACCATATATTTT
V gene: TRBV11-2; J gene: TRBJ2-5; D gene: -; clone size: few; CDR3 protein: CASSQIEETQYF; CDR3 DNA: TGTGCCAGCAGCCAGATAGAAGAGACCCAGTACTTC
V gene: TRBV15; J gene: TRBJ1-5; D gene: TRBD1; clone size: -; CDR3 protein: CATNAGQPDNQPQHF; CDR3 DNA: TGTGCCACCAACGCGGGACAGCCAGACAATCAGCCCCAGCATTTT
V gene: TRBV20-1; J gene: TRBJ2-3; D gene: -; clone size: -; CDR3 protein: CSARGEGAGRLTDTQYF; CDR3 DNA: TGCAGTGCTAGAGGGGAGGGGGCAGGGAGGCTCACAGATACGCAGTATTTT
V gene: TRBV2; J gene: TRBJ2-1; D gene: -; clone size: -; CDR3 protein: CAVDRAYNEQFF; CDR3 DNA: TGTGCCGTGGACAGAGCCTACAATGAGCAGTTCTTC
V gene: TRBV5-5; J gene: TRBJ1-2; D gene: -; clone size: once; CDR3 protein: CASIRMGEKYNYGYTF; CDR3 DNA: TGTGCCAGCATCCGAATGGGGGAGAAGTATAACTATGGCTACACCTTC
V gene: TRBV6-5; J gene: TRBJ1-2; D gene: -; clone size: -; CDR3 protein: CASSRAQYGYTF; CDR3 DNA: TGTGCCAGCAGCCGGGCGCAATATGGCTACACCTTC
V gene: TRBV7-6; J gene: TRBJ2-5; D gene: TRBD2; clone size: -; CDR3 protein: CASSLVPLSGGSEQYF; CDR3 DNA: TGTGCCAGCAGCTTAGTGCCTTTGAGCGGGGGATCTGAGCAGTACTTC
V gene: TRBV12-3/TRBV12-4; J gene: TRBJ2-7; D gene: -; clone size: -; CDR3 protein: CASSLGAVRAQYF; CDR3 DNA: TGTGCCAGCAGTTTAGGTGCGGTGAGGGCCCAGTACTTC
V gene: TRBV5-5; J gene: TRBJ2-1; D gene: -; clone size: few; CDR3 protein: CASSLPTVNEQFF; CDR3 DNA: TGTGCCAGCAGCTTGCCGACTGTCAATGAGCAGTTCTTC
V gene: TRBV4-1; J gene: TRBJ2-5; D gene: -; clone size: -; CDR3 protein: CASSQEHLFFQETQYF; CDR3 DNA: TGCGCCAGCAGCCAAGAGCACCTCTTCTTTCAAGAGACCCAGTACTTC
V gene: TRBV9; J gene: TRBJ2-3; D gene: TRBD2; clone size: -; CDR3 protein: CARFYGRGGDTDTQYF; CDR3 DNA: TGTGCCAGGTTCTATGGGCGGGGGGGAGACACAGATACGCAGTATTTT
V gene: TRBV11-2; J gene: TRBJ1-1; D gene: -; clone size: few; CDR3 protein: CASRHLKNTEAFF; CDR3 DNA: TGTGCCAGCAGACACCTTAAGAACACTGAAGCTTTCTTT
V gene: TRBV9; J gene: TRBJ1-1; D gene: -; clone size: -; CDR3 protein: CASSVDQGGTEAFF; CDR3 DNA: TGTGCCAGCAGCGTAGATCAGGGTGGGACTGAAGCTTTCTTT
V gene: TRBV20-1; J gene: TRBJ1-2; D gene: -; clone size: -; CDR3 protein: CSAEHVEYGYTF; CDR3 DNA: TGCAGTGCTGAACATGTGGAGTATGGCTACACCTTC